This TCR beta chain appears in the sequencing data of a study of T cells in Graves' hyperthyroidism and ophthalmopathy. A remark on this clonotype: The antigen is unknown.

The sample, blood from the first hyperthyroidism diagnosis, precedes any ophthalmopathy symptoms. Fresh peripheral blood, approximately 9.6 ml, yielded the PBMCs. This CDR3 is 16 amino acids long. Trimming cost V 9 bases and J 0 bases; bases outside gene matches: 11. Germline V gene sequence: CDR1 LNHDA, CDR2 SQIVND (reference sequence). Study results and limitations: Also found in blood were most expanded thyroid clonotypes above 0.001.

It was RNA transcripts that yielded the amplified TCR beta CDR3 regions. HTBI primers were the set used in a first-round RT-PCR of the TCR CDR3. MiXCR, applied by TCRdb to the multiplex PCR reads, yields one record per CDR3 protein. The table lists fewer than 450,000 distinct CDR3 sequences, about 18% of them singletons, with 30% to 35% in the top ten. The J gene is TRBJ1-5, the V gene TRBV19; 7 bases agree with TRBD1. This receptor was identified in a woman in her twenties or thirties with Graves' hyperthyroidism that later progressed to Graves' ophthalmopathy. The source material was blood. In nucleotides, the CDR3 is TGTGCCAGCAAGATGTGGAGGGACAGTAGCAATCAGCCCCAGCATTTT. Protein product: CASKMWRDSSNQPQHF.